This TCR beta chain comes out of a study of OX40 agonist ivuxolimab in advanced cancers. Across the whole study: Earlier treatment with anti-PD-1, anti-PD-L1 or anti-CTLA-4 was permitted, and around 43% had received some.

The sampling schedule covered blood at baseline, cycle 4 day 1, and cycle 7 day 1. Study-level points and caveats: Among expanded peripheral T cells, antigen specificity went undetermined. Clonal expansion from baseline to week 6 occurred in both CD4+ and CD8+ T cells.

In regard to this clone: Its antigen is currently unknown.

The assay was immunoSEQ multiplex PCR, and TCRdb's table has in-frame clones only and misses some. The sample lists tens of thousands of clones, 70% to 90% occurring once. The input for sequencing was CD4+ or CD8+ T cells sorted from blood, taken in a trial of the OX40 agonist ivuxolimab. The sequence was collected from an adult with an advanced solid tumor such as melanoma, head and neck, liver or kidney cancer.

The CDR3 coding sequence is TGTGCCAGCAGTTTATCAGGGGGCTACGAGCAGTACTTC. This sequence encodes CASSLSGGYEQYF. The rearrangement uses TRBV28 and TRBJ2-5, with 7 bases aligning to TRBD1. The tail of the sequence fits TRBJ2-7 better, so the J call may be wrong. This CDR3 spans 13 amino acids. CDR1 is MDHEN, CDR2 SYDVKM, per germline.